This T cell receptor beta chain was recorded in a study of T cell responses to AZD1222 COVID-19 vaccine. Germline values: CDR1 SGHTA, CDR2 FQGTGA. Trimming stripped 2 bases from V and 5 bases from J, with 7 bases between. This CDR3 comprises 13 residues. Sequenced by immunoSEQ multiplex PCR; TCRdb stores in-frame clones only, minus some. The repertoire holds 150,000 to 200,000 clones, with about 92% as singletons. The chain joins TRBV7-3 to TRBJ2-1; D is ambiguous. The specimen comprised peripheral blood, sampled 28 days after the second AZD1222 dose. The sequence was obtained from an adult who received the AZD1222 COVID-19 vaccine. The CDR3, as DNA: TGTGCCAGCAGCTTAGGAAGGGACAATGAGCAGTTCTTC. Encoded protein: CASSLGRDNEQFF.